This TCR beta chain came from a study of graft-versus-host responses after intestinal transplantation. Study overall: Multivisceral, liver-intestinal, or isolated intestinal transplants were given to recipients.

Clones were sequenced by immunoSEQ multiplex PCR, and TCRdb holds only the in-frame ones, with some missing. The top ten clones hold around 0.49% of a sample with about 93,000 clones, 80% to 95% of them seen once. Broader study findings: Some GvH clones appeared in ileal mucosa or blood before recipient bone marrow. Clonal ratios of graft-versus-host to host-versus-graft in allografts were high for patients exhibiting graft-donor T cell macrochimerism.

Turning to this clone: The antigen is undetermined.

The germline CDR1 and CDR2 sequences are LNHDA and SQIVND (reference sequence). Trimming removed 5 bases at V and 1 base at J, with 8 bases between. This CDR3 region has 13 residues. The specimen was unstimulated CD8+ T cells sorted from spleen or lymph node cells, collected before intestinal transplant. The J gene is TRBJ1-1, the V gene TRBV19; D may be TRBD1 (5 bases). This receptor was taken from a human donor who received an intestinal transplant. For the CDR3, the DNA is TGTGCCAGTAGTTCAACAGGGAACACTGAAGCTTTCTTT. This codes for CASSSTGNTEAFF.